These 7 T cell receptor beta chains were all obtained from the same sample, sequenced in a study of T cell repertoires in cytomegalovirus infection. In TCRdb, the reads were re-called with MiXCR into one record per CDR3 protein. The repertoire consists of about 260,000 distinct CDR3 sequences, with 12% to 15% occurring once and the leading ten covering 7.5% to 10%. Sequencing input: PBMCs. The receptors stem from a human donor in good health (CMV status not recorded). Some clones in this sample may be carry-over from other donors' samples.

This clonotype was detected ten times or more. V and J are TRBV7-2 and TRBJ2-5, with D possibly being TRBD1 (6 bases). Trimming pared 3 bases from V and 10 bases from J, leaving 9 bases between. Germline lookup yields CDR1 SGHTA and CDR2 FQGNSA. The CDR3 extends over 11 amino acids. The CDR3 region is CASSFRGGQYF. The CDR3 nucleotides are TGTGCCAGCAGCTTTCGAGGGGGCCAGTACTTC.

The chain is built from TRBV19 and TRBJ2-7; 8 positions match TRBD2. The germline gives CDR1 LNHDA, CDR2 SQIVND (reference sequence). The CDR3 is made up of 15 amino acids. Germline trimming cut 4 bases from V and 1 base from J; bases unmatched to any gene: 6. This CDR3 is CASSTSGSKSYEQYF. CDR3 coding DNA: TGTGCCAGTAGTACCAGCGGGAGTAAGTCCTACGAGCAGTACTTC.

In its sample, this clonotype was seen many times. The chain links TRBV7-3 to TRBJ2-1, with D tentatively TRBD1 or TRBD2 (6 bases each). The CDR3 runs 15 residues. The V end lost 1 base, the J end lost 7 bases, and 14 bases lay between the germline ends. Per germline, CDR1 SGHTA and CDR2 FQGTGA. The CDR3 here is CASSLRGQGRNEQFF. In nucleotides, the CDR3 is TGTGCCAGCAGCTTAAGGGGGCAGGGGAGGAATGAGCAGTTCTTC. The entire variable domain, with the rest obtained from reference TRBV7-3 and TRBJ2-1, is as follows: GAGVSQTPSNKVTEKGKYVELRCDPISGHTALYWYRQSLGQGPEFLIYFQGTGAADDSGLPNDRFFAVRPEGSVSTLKIQRTERGDSAVYLCASSLRGQGRNEQFFGPGTRLTVL.

This clonotype has ten or more counts. J is TRBJ2-5 and V is TRBV12-5, with D unresolved. This CDR3 comprises 15 residues. V was cut by 0 bases and J by 4 bases, with 12 bases left in between. Germline CDR1 LGHNT, CDR2 FRNRAP. Written as DNA, the CDR3 is TGTGCTAGTGGTTTGGTACAAGGCTATGGAGAGACCCAGTACTTC. Translating gives CASGLVQGYGETQYF.

This clonotype was detected a few times. V gene TRBV20-1 combines with J gene TRBJ2-3; 11 bases map to TRBD1. CDR1 and CDR2 from the germline V gene are DFQATT and SNEGSKA (reference sequence). This CDR3 is built from 15 residues. With V trimmed by 3 bases and J by 5 bases, 7 bases remained unmatched. Written as DNA, the CDR3 is TGCAGTGCTAGTCCAAGGGGGACAGGGGGAGATACGCAGTATTTT. Its translation: CSASPRGTGGDTQYF.

This clonotype has a count of ten or more. The rearrangement joins TRBV28 to TRBJ1-5; TRBD1 is a possible D gene (5 bases). CDR3 size: 14 residues. The V end was cut by 4 bases, the J end by 7 bases, with 14 bases between. Germline CDR1 MDHEN, CDR2 SYDVKM. This CDR3 is CASSSTGLRQPQHF. CDR3 sequence (DNA): TGTGCCAGCAGTTCCACAGGTTTGAGACAGCCCCAGCATTTT. The variable domain in full, completed from reference TRBV28 and TRBJ1-5, reads DVKVTQSSRYLVKRTGEKVFLECVQDMDHENMFWYRQDPGLGLRLIYFSYDVKMKEKGDIPEGYSVSREKKERFSLILESASTNQTSMYLCASSSTGLRQPQHFGDGTRLSIL.

This clonotype was recorded at least ten times. As DNA, the CDR3 is TGTGCCAGCAGCCAACAGGTGAACACTGAAGCTTTCTTT. It yields the protein CASSQQVNTEAFF. The V and J genes are TRBV7-2 and TRBJ1-1; perhaps TRBD1 as D (5 bases). V was trimmed by 5 bases and J by 0 bases, leaving 7 bases between them. Germline CDR1 reads SGHTA; CDR2 reads FQGNSA. This CDR3 is 13 amino acids long.